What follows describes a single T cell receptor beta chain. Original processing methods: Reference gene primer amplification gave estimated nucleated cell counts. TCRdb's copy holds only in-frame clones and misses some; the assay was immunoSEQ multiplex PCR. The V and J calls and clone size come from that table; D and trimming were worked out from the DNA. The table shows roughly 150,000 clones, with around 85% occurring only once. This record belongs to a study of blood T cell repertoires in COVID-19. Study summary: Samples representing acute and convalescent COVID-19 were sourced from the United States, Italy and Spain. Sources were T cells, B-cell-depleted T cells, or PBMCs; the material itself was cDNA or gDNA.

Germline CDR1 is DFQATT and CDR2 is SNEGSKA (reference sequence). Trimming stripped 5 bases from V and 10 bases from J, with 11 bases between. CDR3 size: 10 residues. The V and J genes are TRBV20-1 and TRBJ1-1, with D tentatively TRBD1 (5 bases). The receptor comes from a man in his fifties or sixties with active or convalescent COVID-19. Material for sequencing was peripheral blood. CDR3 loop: CSAQGSLAFF. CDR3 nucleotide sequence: TGCAGTGCTCAGGGATCCTTAGCTTTCTTT.